Reported below is one T cell receptor beta chain. It has no known antigen specificity. Base qualities were left out, and no much larger clone turns up one base away. The library relied on the immunoSEQ multiplex PCR assay. The source is immuneACCESS, and TCRdb retained only in-frame sequences with V and J called. Part of the clones is not carried over; for the studies checked, unresolved V genes explain less than half of this, and the remainder is unexplained. This sample gives about 28,000 clones in total; approximately 94% of them show up just once. Around 0.44% of the sample lies in the top ten. The sample is drawn from a study of T cell changes during pregnancy in multiple sclerosis (dated 2019 in TCRdb). In terms of the full investigation: In women with multiple sclerosis, the researchers looked at how the T cell repertoire shifted as pregnancy progressed.

The germline V gene yields SGDLS for CDR1 and YYNGEE for CDR2. The CDR3 runs 15 residues from the cysteine to the phenylalanine. Only CDR3 DNA remains: 45 bases, in frame from the first base. V is clipped by 0 bases and J by 5 bases, and the sequence between their germline boundaries is 11 bases long. The sequence was collected from a female donor with multiple sclerosis, enrolled in a pregnancy study. The chain was built from TRBV9 and TRBJ1-4; the D gene is not confidently resolved. The sample consisted of CD4+ T cells from peripheral blood mononuclear cells, taken after pregnancy. The CDR3 reads CASSVGVGLNEKLFF. The nucleotides are TGTGCCAGCAGCGTAGGTGTGGGCTTAAATGAAAAACTGTTTTTT.